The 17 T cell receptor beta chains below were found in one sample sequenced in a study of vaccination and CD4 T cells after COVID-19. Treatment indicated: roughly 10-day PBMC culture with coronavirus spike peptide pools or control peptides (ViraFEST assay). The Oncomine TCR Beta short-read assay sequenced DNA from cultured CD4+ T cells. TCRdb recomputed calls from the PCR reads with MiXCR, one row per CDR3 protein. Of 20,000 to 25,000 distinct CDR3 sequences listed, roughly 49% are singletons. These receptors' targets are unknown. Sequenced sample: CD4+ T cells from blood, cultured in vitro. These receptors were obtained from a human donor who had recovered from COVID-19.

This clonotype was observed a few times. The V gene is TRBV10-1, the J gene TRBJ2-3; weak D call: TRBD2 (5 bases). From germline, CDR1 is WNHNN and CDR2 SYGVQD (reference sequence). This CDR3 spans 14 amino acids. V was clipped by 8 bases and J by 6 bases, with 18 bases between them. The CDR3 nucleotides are TGCGCCAGCGGGAAGAATTTGCGGGCGGATACGCAGTATTTT. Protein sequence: CASGKNLRADTQYF.

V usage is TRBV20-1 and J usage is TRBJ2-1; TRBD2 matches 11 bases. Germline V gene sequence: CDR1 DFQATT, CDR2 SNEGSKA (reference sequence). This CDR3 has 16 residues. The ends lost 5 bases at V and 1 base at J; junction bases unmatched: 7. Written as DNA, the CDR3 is TGCAGTGCTCCCGGGACTAGCGGTCATTCCTACAATGAGCAGTTCTTC. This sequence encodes CSAPGTSGHSYNEQFF.

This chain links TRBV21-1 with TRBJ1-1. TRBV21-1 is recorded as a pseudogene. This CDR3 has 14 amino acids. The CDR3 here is CASTPPLESTEAFF. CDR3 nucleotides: TGTGCCAGTACTCCTCCCCTCGAGAGCACTGAAGCTTTCTTT.

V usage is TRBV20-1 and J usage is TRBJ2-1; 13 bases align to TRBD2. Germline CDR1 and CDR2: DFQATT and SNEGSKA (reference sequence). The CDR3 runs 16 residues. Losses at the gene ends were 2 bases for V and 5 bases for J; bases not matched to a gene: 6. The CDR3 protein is CSARPAGTSGDNEQFF. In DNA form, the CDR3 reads TGCAGTGCTAGACCCGCGGGGACTAGCGGGGACAATGAGCAGTTCTTC.

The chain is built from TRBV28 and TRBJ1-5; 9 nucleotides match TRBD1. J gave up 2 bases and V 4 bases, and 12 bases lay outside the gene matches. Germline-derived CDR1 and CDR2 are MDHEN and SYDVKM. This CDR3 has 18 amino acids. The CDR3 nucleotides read TGTGCCAGCAGTTCCGCTGGGGACAGGGTGGGGGGCAATCAGCCCCAGCATTTT. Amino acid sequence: CASSSAGDRVGGNQPQHF.

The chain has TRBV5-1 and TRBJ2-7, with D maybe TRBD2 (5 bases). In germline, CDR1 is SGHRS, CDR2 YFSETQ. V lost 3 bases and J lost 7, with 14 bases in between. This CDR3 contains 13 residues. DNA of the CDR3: TGCGCCAGCAGCTGGGAGAGGCCTGGTGAGCAGTACTTC. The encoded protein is CASSWERPGEQYF.

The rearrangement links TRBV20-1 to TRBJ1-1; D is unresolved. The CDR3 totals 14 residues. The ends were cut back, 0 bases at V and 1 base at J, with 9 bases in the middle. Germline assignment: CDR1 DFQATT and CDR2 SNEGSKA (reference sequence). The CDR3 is CSARDRIGNTEAFF. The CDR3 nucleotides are TGCAGTGCTAGAGATCGCATCGGGAACACTGAAGCTTTCTTT.

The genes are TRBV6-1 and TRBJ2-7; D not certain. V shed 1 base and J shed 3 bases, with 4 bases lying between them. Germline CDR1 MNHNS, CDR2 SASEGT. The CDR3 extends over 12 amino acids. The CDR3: CASSEDGYEQYF. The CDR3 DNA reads TGTGCCAGCAGTGAAGACGGCTACGAGCAGTACTTC.

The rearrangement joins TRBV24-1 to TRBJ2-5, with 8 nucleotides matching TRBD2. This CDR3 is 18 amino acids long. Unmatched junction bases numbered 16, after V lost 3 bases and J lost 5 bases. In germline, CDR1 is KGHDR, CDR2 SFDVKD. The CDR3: CATSDAPGLEVGFETQYF. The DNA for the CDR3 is TGTGCCACCAGTGATGCCCCGGGACTAGAAGTGGGGTTCGAGACCCAGTACTTC.

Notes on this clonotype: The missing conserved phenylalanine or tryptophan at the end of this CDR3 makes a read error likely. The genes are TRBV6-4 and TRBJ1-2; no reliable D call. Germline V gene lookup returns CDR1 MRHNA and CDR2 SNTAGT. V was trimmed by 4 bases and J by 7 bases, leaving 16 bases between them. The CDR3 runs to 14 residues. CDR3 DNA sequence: TGTGCCAGCAGTGCGAGACAAAAATCGGGTGGCTACACCCTC. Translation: CASSARQKSGGYTL.

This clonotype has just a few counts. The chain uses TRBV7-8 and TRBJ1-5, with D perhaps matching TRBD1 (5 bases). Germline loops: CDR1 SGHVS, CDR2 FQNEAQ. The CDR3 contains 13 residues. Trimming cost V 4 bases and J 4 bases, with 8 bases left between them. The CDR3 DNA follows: TGTGCCAGCAGCTCCAGGGAGAATCAGCCCCAGCATTTT. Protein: CASSSRENQPQHF.

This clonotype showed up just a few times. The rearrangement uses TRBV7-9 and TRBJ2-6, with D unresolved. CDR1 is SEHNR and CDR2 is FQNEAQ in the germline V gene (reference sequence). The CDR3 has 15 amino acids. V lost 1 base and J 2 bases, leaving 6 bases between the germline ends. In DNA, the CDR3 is TGTGCCAGCAGCTTAGGTAGGGCTGGGGCCAACGTCCTGACTTTC. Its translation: CASSLGRAGANVLTF. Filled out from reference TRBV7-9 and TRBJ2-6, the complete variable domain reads DTGVSQNPRHKITKRGQNVTFRCDPISEHNRLYWYRQTLGQGPEFLTYFQNEAQLEKSRLLSDRFSAERPKGSFSTLEIQRTEQGDSAMYLCASSLGRAGANVLTFGAGSRLTVL.

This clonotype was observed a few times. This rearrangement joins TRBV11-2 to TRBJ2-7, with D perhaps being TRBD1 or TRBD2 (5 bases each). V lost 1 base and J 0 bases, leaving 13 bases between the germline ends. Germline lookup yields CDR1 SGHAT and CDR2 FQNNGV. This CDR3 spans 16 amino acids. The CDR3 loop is CASSLVARGASYEQYF. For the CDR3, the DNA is TGTGCCAGCAGCTTAGTCGCTAGAGGGGCCTCCTACGAGCAGTACTTC.

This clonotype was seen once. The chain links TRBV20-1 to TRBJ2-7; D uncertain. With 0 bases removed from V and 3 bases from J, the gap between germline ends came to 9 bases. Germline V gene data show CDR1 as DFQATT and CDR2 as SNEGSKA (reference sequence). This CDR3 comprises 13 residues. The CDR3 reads CSAREARNYEQYF. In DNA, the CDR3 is TGCAGTGCTAGAGAGGCCAGAAACTACGAGCAGTACTTC.

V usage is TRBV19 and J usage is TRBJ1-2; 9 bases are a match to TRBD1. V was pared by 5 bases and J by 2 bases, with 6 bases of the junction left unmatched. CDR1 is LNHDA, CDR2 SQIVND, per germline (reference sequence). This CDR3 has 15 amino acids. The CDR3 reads CASSAGDRGNYGYTF. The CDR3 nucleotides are TGTGCCAGTAGTGCGGGCGACAGGGGGAACTATGGCTACACCTTC. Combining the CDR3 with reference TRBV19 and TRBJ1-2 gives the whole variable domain DGGITQSPKYLFRKEGQNVTLSCEQNLNHDAMYWYRQDPGQGLRLIYYSQIVNDFQKGDIAEGYSVSREKKESFPLTVTSAQKNPTAFYLCASSAGDRGNYGYTFGSGTRLTVV.

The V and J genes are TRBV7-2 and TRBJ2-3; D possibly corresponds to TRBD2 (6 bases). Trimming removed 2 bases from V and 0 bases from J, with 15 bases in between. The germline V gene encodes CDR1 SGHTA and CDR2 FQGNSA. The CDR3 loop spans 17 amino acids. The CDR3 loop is CASSLFPGGTSTDTQYF. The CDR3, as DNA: TGTGCCAGCAGCTTATTTCCTGGGGGGACTAGCACAGATACGCAGTATTTT.

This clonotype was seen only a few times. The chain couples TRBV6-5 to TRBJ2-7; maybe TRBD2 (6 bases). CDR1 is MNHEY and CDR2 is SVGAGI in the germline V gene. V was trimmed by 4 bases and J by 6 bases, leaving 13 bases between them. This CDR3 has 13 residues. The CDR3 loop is CASSSPGVGEQYF. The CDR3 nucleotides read TGTGCCAGCAGTTCTCCGGGGGTAGGCGAGCAGTACTTC.